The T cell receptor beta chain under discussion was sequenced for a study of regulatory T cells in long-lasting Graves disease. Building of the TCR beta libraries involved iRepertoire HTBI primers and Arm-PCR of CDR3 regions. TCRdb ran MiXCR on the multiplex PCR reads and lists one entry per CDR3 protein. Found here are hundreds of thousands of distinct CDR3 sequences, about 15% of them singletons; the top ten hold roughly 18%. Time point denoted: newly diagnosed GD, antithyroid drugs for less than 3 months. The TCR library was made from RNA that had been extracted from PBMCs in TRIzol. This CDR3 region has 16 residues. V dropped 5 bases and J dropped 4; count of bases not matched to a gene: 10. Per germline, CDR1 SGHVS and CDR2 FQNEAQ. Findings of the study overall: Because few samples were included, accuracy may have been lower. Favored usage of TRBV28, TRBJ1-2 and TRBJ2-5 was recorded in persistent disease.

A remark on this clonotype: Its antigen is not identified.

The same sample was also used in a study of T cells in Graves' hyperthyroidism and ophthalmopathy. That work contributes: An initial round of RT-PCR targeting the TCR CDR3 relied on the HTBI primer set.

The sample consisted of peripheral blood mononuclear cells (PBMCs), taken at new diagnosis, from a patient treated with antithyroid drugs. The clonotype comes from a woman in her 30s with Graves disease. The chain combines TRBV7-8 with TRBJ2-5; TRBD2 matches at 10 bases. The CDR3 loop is CASSTHHRLAGETQYF. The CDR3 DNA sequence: TGTGCCAGCAGCACACACCACAGACTAGCGGGAGAGACCCAGTACTTC.